The entry below gives a single T cell receptor (beta chain) sequence along with its context. Its antigen is not identified. Libraries were prepared by immunoSEQ multiplex PCR; TCRdb keeps only in-frame clonotypes and omits some of them. The sample consists of 500,000 or so clones, about 96% of them appearing once. This specimen comes from a study of shared clonotypes between healthy human individuals. This CDR3 is built from 14 residues. Per germline, CDR1 SGHTA and CDR2 FQGNSA. V shed 6 bases, J shed 0 bases, and the junction held 1 base outside the gene matches. Splitting the CD4+ cells yielded a CD45RA+ naive subset and a CD45RA-negative memory subset. General study points: Naive subsets, compared against memory subsets, generally had larger estimated richness values.

This sequence was found in a woman younger than 45 in good health. This chain uses TRBV7-2 with TRBJ2-3; 9 bases are shared with TRBD1. The sequencing sample was made of naive CD4+ T cells sorted from blood. Indicated subset: CD45RA+ positively selected. CDR3 sequence: CASRGTGSTDTQYF. In DNA, the CDR3 is TGTGCCAGCAGAGGGACAGGGAGCACAGATACGCAGTATTTT.